Each of the 20 T cell receptor beta chains below was sequenced from the same sample in a study of cytomegalovirus exposure and HLA in healthy donors. Researchers ran the PCR with 60 Vbeta and 13 Jbeta primers. TCRdb keeps only in-frame clones here, not all; method: immunoSEQ multiplex PCR. The data contain about 160,000 clones, 80% to 90% of them singletons. The sample consisted of PBMCs. The source of these receptors is a man younger than 30 in good health and CMV-seronegative.

The chain couples TRBV7-8 to TRBJ2-2; the match to TRBD2 covers 8 bases. Germline-derived CDR1 and CDR2 are SGHVS and FQNEAQ. The CDR3 has 13 residues. The V segment lost 5 bases and the J segment 5 bases; nucleotides outside the gene matches: 1. CDR3: CASSTGGTGELFF. CDR3 bases: TGTGCCAGCAGCACGGGGGGGACCGGGGAGCTGTTTTTT. Complete variable domain (other parts from reference TRBV7-8 and TRBJ2-2): GAGVSQSPRYKVAKRGQDVALRCDPISGHVSLFWYQQALGQGPEFLTYFQNEAQLDKSGLPSDRFFAERPEGSVSTLKIQRTQQEDSAVYLCASSTGGTGELFFGEGSRLTVL.

This chain connects TRBV6-5 to TRBJ2-7; the match to TRBD1 covers 8 bases. This CDR3 has 15 residues. J was trimmed by 7 bases and V by 2 bases; bases with no gene match: 10. CDR1 and CDR2 (germline): MNHEY, SVGAGI. CDR3 loop: CASSYALPRTGEQYF. Written as DNA, the CDR3 is TGTGCCAGCAGTTACGCACTACCGAGGACAGGGGAGCAGTACTTC.

This clone was counted a single time. The genes are TRBV10-3 and TRBJ2-3; D is unresolved. This CDR3 region has 15 residues. Germline CDR1 reads ENHRY; CDR2 reads SYGVKD. Between the trimmed V and J ends, which lost 7 bases and 0 bases, there was a span of 14 bases. The CDR3, as DNA: TGTGCCATCATGTCCGGAGCAACTAGCACAGATACGCAGTATTTT. It encodes CAIMSGATSTDTQYF.

This clone was detected only once. The chain recombines TRBV6-1 with TRBJ2-3; 7 bases agree with TRBD1. J lost 2 bases, V lost 5 bases, and 7 bases had no gene match. The CDR3 has 15 residues. The V gene's germline CDR1 is MNHNS and CDR2 SASEGT. The CDR3 sequence is CASSITGDPTDTQYF. The CDR3 DNA sequence: TGTGCCAGCAGTATAACAGGGGACCCCACAGATACGCAGTATTTT.

This sequence joins TRBV5-8 and TRBJ1-5, with D unresolved. V was cut by 0 bases and J by 0 bases, with 13 bases left in between. This CDR3 spans 17 amino acids. Germline CDR1 SGHTS, CDR2 YDEGEE. CDR3 residues: CASSLVKRSNSNQPQHF. CDR3 nucleotide sequence: TGTGCCAGCAGCTTGGTAAAAAGGAGCAATAGCAATCAGCCCCAGCATTTT. Complete variable domain (other parts from reference TRBV5-8 and TRBJ1-5): EAGVTQSPTHLIKTRGQQATLRCSPISGHTSVYWYQQALGLGLQFLLWYDEGEERNRGNFPPRFSGRQFPNYSSELNVNALELEDSALYLCASSLVKRSNSNQPQHFGDGTRLSIL.

This clone was seen a handful of times. V usage is TRBV5-1 and J usage is TRBJ2-1; 10 bases map to TRBD2. The CDR3 length is 15 residues. Looked up from germline, CDR1 is SGHRS and CDR2 is YFSETQ. J lost 10 bases, V lost 0 bases, and 7 bases had no gene match. The CDR3 nucleotides read TGCGCCAGCAGCTTGGTACTAGCGGGGCCATTGGAGCAGTTCTTC. As protein: CASSLVLAGPLEQFF.

The chain is built from TRBV19 and TRBJ2-1; D might be TRBD1 (5 bases). The CDR3 consists of 15 residues. Germline CDR1 reads LNHDA; CDR2 reads SQIVND (reference sequence). Between the trimmed V and J ends, which lost 1 base and 6 bases, there was a span of 13 bases. The CDR3 DNA sequence: TGTGCCAGTAGTATAGCCGGAAGAAGGGGCAATGAGCAGTTCTTC. The encoded protein is CASSIAGRRGNEQFF.

The V and J genes are TRBV5-1 and TRBJ2-5; 9 bases agree with TRBD1. The J call may be incorrect, as the DNA end agrees better with TRBJ2-7. The CDR3 covers 15 residues. Germline V gene sequence: CDR1 SGHRS, CDR2 YFSETQ. As DNA, the CDR3 is TGCGCCAGCAGCTCGGACAGGGGCCGTTCCTACGAGCAGTACTTC. Translation: CASSSDRGRSYEQYF.

The chain joins TRBV27 to TRBJ1-5; 7 bases line up with TRBD1. Germline V CDR1 and CDR2: MNHEY, SMNVEV (reference sequence). V trimming: 1 base; J trimming: 6 bases; junction bases outside the gene matches: 0. The CDR3 contains 13 residues. The CDR3 region has the DNA TGTGCCAGCAGTTTATACAGGGGTCAGCCCCAGCATTTT. This sequence encodes CASSLYRGQPQHF.

This rearrangement joins TRBV5-4 to TRBJ2-7; tentatively, D is TRBD1 (6 bases). Germline CDR1 and CDR2: SGHNT and YYREEE (reference sequence). V lost 1 base, J lost 0 bases, and 8 bases lay in between. The CDR3 has 14 amino acids. The chain's CDR3 is CASSLQGSSYEQYF. As DNA, the CDR3 is TGTGCCAGCAGCTTGCAGGGGAGCTCCTACGAGCAGTACTTC.

This clone was seen a handful of times. The gene calls are TRBV4-3 and TRBJ2-1, with 12 bases fitting TRBD2. The CDR3 is made up of 15 amino acids. Germline CDR1 and CDR2: LGHNA and YSLEER. The V and J ends lost 4 bases and 4 bases, in that order; junction bases with no gene match: 2. The CDR3 loop reads CASSPGTSGYNEQFF. The DNA for the CDR3 is TGCGCCAGCAGCCCCGGGACTAGCGGGTACAATGAGCAGTTCTTC.

This sequence joins TRBV6-5 and TRBJ2-2, with a weak D call TRBD2 (6 bases). V was clipped by 7 bases and J by 6 bases, with 15 bases between them. The CDR3 covers 14 residues. Germline CDR1 MNHEY, CDR2 SVGAGI. DNA for the CDR3: TGTGCCAGCAAAACCCGGAGGGACCCCGGGGAGCTGTTTTTT. Protein product: CASKTRRDPGELFF.

This chain links TRBV4-3 with TRBJ2-7, with D perhaps matching TRBD2 (8 bases). The germline gives CDR1 LGHNA, CDR2 YSLEER. CDR3 length: 15 amino acids. The V end lost 1 base, the J end lost 6 bases, and 16 bases lay between the germline ends. This CDR3 is CASSQAGGQGVEQYF. The CDR3 DNA sequence: TGCGCCAGCAGCCAAGCGGGAGGGCAGGGGGTCGAGCAGTACTTC.

This clone showed up just once. This chain connects TRBV4-1 to TRBJ2-7; the D gene is possibly TRBD1 (5 bases). The V end lost 0 bases, the J end lost 2 bases, and 8 bases lay between the germline ends. Germline lookup yields CDR1 MGHRA and CDR2 YSYEKL. The CDR3 length is 14 residues. CDR3 DNA: TGCGCCAGCAGCCAAGATCAGGGCCCCTACGAGCAGTACTTC. Translated: CASSQDQGPYEQYF.

This clone came up once. V gene TRBV9 combines with J gene TRBJ2-1; D is ambiguous. Germline CDR1 and CDR2: SGDLS and YYNGEE. Trimming removed 6 bases at V and 0 bases at J, with 16 bases between. The CDR3 extends over 16 amino acids. CDR3 loop: CASTPRVASSYNEQFF. The CDR3 nucleotides read TGTGCCAGCACCCCCCGGGTCGCGAGCTCCTACAATGAGCAGTTCTTC. Supplemented by reference TRBV9 and TRBJ2-1, the full variable domain reads DSGVTQTPKHLITATGQRVTLRCSPRSGDLSVYWYQQSLDQGLQFLIQYYNGEERAKGNILERFSAQQFPDLHSELNLSSLELGDSALYFCASTPRVASSYNEQFFGPGTRLTVL.

The rearrangement links TRBV2 to TRBJ1-4; tentative D call: TRBD1 (6 bases). CDR3 length: 15 residues. Trimming removed 5 bases from V and 4 bases from J, with 14 bases in between. The V gene's germline CDR1 is SNHLY and CDR2 FYNNEI. The CDR3 is CASSPPGVGNEKLFF. DNA for the CDR3: TGTGCCAGCAGTCCACCAGGGGTTGGTAATGAAAAACTGTTTTTT. Combining the CDR3 with reference TRBV2 and TRBJ1-4 gives the whole variable domain EPEVTQTPSHQVTQMGQEVILRCVPISNHLYFYWYRQILGQKVEFLVSFYNNEISEKSEIFDDQFSVERPDGSNFTLKIRSTKLEDSAMYFCASSPPGVGNEKLFFGSGTQLSVL.

The chain links TRBV6-5 to TRBJ1-1, with D uncertain. V was cut by 10 bases and J by 5 bases, with 11 bases left in between. Germline CDR1 and CDR2: MNHEY and SVGAGI. The CDR3 runs 11 residues. DNA for the CDR3: TGTGCCACCAGGACTGGGACTGAAGCTTTCTTT. This codes for CATRTGTEAFF.

This sequence joins TRBV5-6 and TRBJ2-1; possibly TRBD1 for D (5 bases). The V end lost 0 bases, the J end lost 2 bases, and 9 bases lay between the germline ends. This CDR3 is 15 amino acids long. Per germline, CDR1 SGHDT and CDR2 YYEEEE. The CDR3, as DNA: TGTGCCAGCAGCTTGGGGCAGGGCGCCTACAATGAGCAGTTCTTC. Protein: CASSLGQGAYNEQFF.

The J gene is TRBJ2-7, the V gene TRBV27, with 8 bases aligning to TRBD2. The CDR3 is 13 amino acids. The V segment lost 5 bases and the J segment 8 bases; nucleotides outside the gene matches: 8. Per the germline V gene, CDR1 is MNHEY and CDR2 is SMNVEV (reference sequence). The CDR3 loop reads CASSLGGGRKQYF. CDR3 sequence (DNA): TGTGCCAGCAGTCTCGGGGGGGGGCGAAAGCAGTACTTC.

This clone was seen a single time. CDR3: CAWSLQGLYGYTF. The CDR3 bases are TGTGCCTGGAGCCTACAGGGGCTCTATGGCTACACCTTC. The chain carries TRBV30 and TRBJ1-2; 7 bases fit TRBD1. Germline values: CDR1 GTSNPN, CDR2 SVGIG (reference sequence). The J segment lost 4 bases and the V segment lost 3 bases, leaving 5 bases of the junction unmatched. The length of the CDR3 is 13 residues.